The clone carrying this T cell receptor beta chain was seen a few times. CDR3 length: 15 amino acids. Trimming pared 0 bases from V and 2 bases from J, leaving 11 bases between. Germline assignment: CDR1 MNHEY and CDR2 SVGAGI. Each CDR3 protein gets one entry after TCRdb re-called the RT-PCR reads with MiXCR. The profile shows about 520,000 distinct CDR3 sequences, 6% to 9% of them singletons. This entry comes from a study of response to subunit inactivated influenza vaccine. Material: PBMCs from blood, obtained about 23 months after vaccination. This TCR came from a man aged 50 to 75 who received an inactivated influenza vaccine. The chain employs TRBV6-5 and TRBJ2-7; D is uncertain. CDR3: CASSYSPGGPYEQYF. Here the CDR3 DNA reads TGTGCCAGCAGTTACTCGCCGGGCGGCCCCTACGAGCAGTACTTC.